This T cell receptor (beta chain) originates from a study of blood T cell repertoires in COVID-19. Across the study: There were acute and convalescent COVID-19 samples, and they came from the United States, Italy and Spain. Sources were T cells, B-cell-depleted T cells, or PBMCs; the material itself was cDNA or gDNA.

V gave up 5 bases and J gave up 5 bases; unmatched junction bases: 10. The CDR3 runs to 15 residues. Germline lookup yields CDR1 MDHEN and CDR2 SYDVKM. A Seattle source enrolled patients during active infection and followed them longitudinally. In the original processing: Nucleated cell number was recorded as an estimate derived from reference gene primer amplification. The method was immunoSEQ multiplex PCR; TCRdb's version includes in-frame clones alone and lacks a portion of them. V and J calls and clone size follow that table, whereas D and trimming were derived from the DNA. The sample records about 170,000 clones, approximately 87% being singletons.

The TCR was taken from a woman aged 60-75 years with COVID-19, enrolled during active disease. The sequenced sample was peripheral blood. The chain links TRBV28 to TRBJ2-5; 8 bases match TRBD1. The CDR3 region has the DNA TGTGCCAGCAGTGGTCGACAGGGGTTTGAGGAGACCCAGTACTTC. Translated, it gives CASSGRQGFEETQYF.